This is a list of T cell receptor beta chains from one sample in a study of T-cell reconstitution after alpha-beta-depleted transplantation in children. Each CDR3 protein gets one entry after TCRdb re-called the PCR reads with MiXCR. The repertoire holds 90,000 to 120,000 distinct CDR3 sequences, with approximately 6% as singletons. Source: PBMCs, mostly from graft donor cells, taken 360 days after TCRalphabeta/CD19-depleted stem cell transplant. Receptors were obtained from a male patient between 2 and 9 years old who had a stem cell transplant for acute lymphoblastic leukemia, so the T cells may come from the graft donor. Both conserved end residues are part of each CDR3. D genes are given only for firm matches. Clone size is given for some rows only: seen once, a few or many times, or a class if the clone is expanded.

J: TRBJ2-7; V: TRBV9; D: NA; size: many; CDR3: CASSVDSSYEQYF; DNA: TGTGCCAGCAGCGTAGACAGCTCCTACGAGCAGTACTTC
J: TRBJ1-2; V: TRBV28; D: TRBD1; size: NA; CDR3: CASSLRGRGRGGYTF; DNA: TGTGCCAGCAGTTTACGGGGCAGGGGGCGCGGTGGCTACACCTTC
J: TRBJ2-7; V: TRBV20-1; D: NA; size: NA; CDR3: CSARDLEQGGDF; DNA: TGCAGTGCTAGAGATCTTGAGCAGGGTGGGGACTTC
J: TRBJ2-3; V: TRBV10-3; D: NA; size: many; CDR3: CAQSPNGEPGLQYF; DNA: TGTGCCCAATCGCCGAATGGTGAACCTGGCCTGCAGTATTTT
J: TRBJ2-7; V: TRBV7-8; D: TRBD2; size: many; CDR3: CASSQGLAGPYEQYF; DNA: TGTGCCAGCAGCCAAGGACTAGCGGGGCCCTACGAGCAGTACTTC
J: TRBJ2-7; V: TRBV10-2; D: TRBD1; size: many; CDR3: CASSDRTGGSYEQYF; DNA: TGCGCCAGCAGTGATCGGACAGGGGGCTCCTACGAGCAGTACTTC
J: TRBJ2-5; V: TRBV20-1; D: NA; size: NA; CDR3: CSAPRLASEQETQYF; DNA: TGCAGTGCCCCGAGGTTGGCTAGCGAACAAGAGACCCAGTACTTC
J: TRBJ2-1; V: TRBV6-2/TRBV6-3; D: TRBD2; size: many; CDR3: CASSISSGGYNEQFF; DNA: TGTGCCAGCAGTATAAGTAGCGGGGGTTACAATGAGCAGTTCTTC
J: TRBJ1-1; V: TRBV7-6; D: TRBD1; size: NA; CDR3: CASSAGQGNTEAFF; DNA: TGTGCCAGCAGCGCGGGACAGGGGAACACTGAAGCTTTCTTT
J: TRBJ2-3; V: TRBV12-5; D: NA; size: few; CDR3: CVPPPGSTDTQYF; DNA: TGTGTCCCCCCCCCCGGCAGCACAGATACGCAGTATTTT
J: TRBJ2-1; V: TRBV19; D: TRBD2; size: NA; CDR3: CASSETSGRINEQFF; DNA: TGTGCCAGTAGTGAGACTAGCGGGAGGATCAATGAGCAGTTCTTC
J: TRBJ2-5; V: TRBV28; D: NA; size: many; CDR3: CASSLGGSAETQYF; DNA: TGTGCCAGCAGTTTGGGGGGCAGTGCAGAGACCCAGTACTTC
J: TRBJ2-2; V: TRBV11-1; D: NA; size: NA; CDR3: CASTSDRRDPMDVGELFF; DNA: TGTGCCAGCACCTCGGATCGGCGGGACCCAATGGATGTCGGGGAGCTGTTTTTT
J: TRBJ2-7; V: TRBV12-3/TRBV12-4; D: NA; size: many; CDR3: CASSFQRYEQYF; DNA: TGTGCCAGCAGTTTCCAACGATACGAGCAGTACTTC
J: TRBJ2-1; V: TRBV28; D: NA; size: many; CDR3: CASSWIDEQFF; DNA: TGTGCCAGCTCCTGGATCGATGAGCAGTTCTTC
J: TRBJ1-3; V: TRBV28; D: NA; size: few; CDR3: CASSTGLWEYTIYF; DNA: TGTGCCAGCAGCACAGGGCTTTGGGAATACACCATATATTTT
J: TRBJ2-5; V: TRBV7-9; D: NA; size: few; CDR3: CASSLAWQETQYF; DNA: TGTGCCAGCAGCTTAGCTTGGCAAGAGACCCAGTACTTC
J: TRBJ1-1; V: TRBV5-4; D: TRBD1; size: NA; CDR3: CASSSRGLGTEAFF; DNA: TGTGCCAGCAGCTCCAGGGGGCTGGGGACTGAAGCTTTCTTT
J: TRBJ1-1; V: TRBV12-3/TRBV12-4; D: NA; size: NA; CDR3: CASSASLGAFF; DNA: TGTGCCAGCAGTGCCTCCTTGGGAGCTTTCTTT
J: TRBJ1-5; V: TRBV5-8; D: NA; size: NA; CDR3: CASSLVGGRNQPQHF; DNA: TGTGCCAGCAGCTTGGTGGGGGGCAGGAATCAGCCCCAGCATTTT
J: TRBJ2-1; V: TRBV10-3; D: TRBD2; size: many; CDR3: CATYRGAGDNEQFF; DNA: TGTGCCACCTATCGGGGTGCGGGGGACAATGAGCAGTTCTTC
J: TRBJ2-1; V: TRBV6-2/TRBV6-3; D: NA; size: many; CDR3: CASSYKGRSYNEQFF; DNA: TGTGCCAGCAGTTACAAGGGACGATCCTACAATGAGCAGTTCTTC